Listed below are T cell receptor beta chains from one sample, sequenced in a study of monozygotic twins with inflammatory bowel disease. TCRdb derives one entry per CDR3 protein from the 5' RACE reads, leaving out DNA. The sample totals approximately 330,000 distinct CDR3 sequences. The sequencing input was blood. These receptors were obtained from a human donor with ulcerative colitis or Crohn's disease, or a healthy co-twin of an affected twin (not recorded which). The CDR3 runs from the conserved cysteine through the conserved F or W.

j_gene | v_gene | CDR3aa
TRBJ2-2 | TRBV6-2/TRBV6-3 | CASSSAIYGELFF
TRBJ1-1 | TRBV19 | CATVPPGQETNTEAFF
TRBJ2-7 | TRBV20-1 | CSARESGIHEQYF
TRBJ1-5 | TRBV4-3 | CASSQDLRQFNQPQHF
TRBJ1-2 | TRBV28 | CASSLTGVGYGYTF
TRBJ1-1 | TRBV28 | CASKGTGGNTEAFF
TRBJ2-7 | TRBV7-2 | CASSSTVSEQYF
TRBJ2-3 | TRBV7-2 | CASSLAHPSDTQYF
TRBJ2-1 | TRBV5-1 | CASSLVMGQGDNEQFF
TRBJ1-1 | TRBV7-2 | CASSLQGGFNTEAFF
TRBJ1-5 | TRBV13 | CAIPTSQEDRANQPQHF
TRBJ2-1 | TRBV5-1 | CASSLRSEANNEQFF
TRBJ1-4 | TRBV6-1 | CASSADRINEKLFF
TRBJ1-1 | TRBV20-1 | CSARDRPRGDGEAFF
TRBJ2-7 | TRBV27 | CASSFSDRRYEQYF
TRBJ1-1 | TRBV12-3/TRBV12-4 | CASSFRRGQGPAEAFF
TRBJ1-2 | TRBV4-1 | CASSQEVPPDGYTF
TRBJ2-7 | TRBV4-2 | CASSQAEGLAGGSPYEQYF
TRBJ1-1 | TRBV18 | CASSLEDDTEAFF
TRBJ2-7 | TRBV27 | CASSSANYLTGDTYEQYF
TRBJ2-7 | TRBV28 | CASSLDSRDEQYF
TRBJ2-7 | TRBV5-4 | CASSLGDSQYEQYF
TRBJ2-7 | TRBV30 | CAWRRGGPYEQYF
TRBJ2-7 | TRBV18 | CASSPGGQGAHEQYF
TRBJ1-1 | TRBV30 | CAWIVAGVSTEAFF
TRBJ1-1 | TRBV18 | CASSLAGDTEAFF
TRBJ2-1 | TRBV7-6 | CTSSQGRVYNEQFF
TRBJ2-7 | TRBV29-1 | CSVAGLAEQYF
TRBJ2-4 | TRBV7-2 | CASSFEAQNIQYF
TRBJ2-5 | TRBV27 | CASSYSRVVAGKETQYF
TRBJ2-5 | TRBV5-1 | CASSRRTSGAQESQYF
TRBJ2-7 | TRBV12-3/TRBV12-4 | CASSLHTVREFNYEQYF
TRBJ2-5 | TRBV7-2 | CASSTRLAGGGETQYF
TRBJ2-7 | TRBV4-3 | CASSQDVSSPLVQYF
TRBJ2-3 | TRBV10-3 | CAISPLRGISSTDTQYF
TRBJ2-7 | TRBV27 | CASSYRGRMDEQYF
TRBJ2-1 | TRBV5-1 | CASSFGSGRNEQFF
TRBJ1-2 | TRBV3-1 | CASSQRERPHYGYTF
TRBJ1-2 | TRBV18 | CASSPERADPGGYGYTF
TRBJ2-1 | TRBV24-1 | CATSDPTSGKANEQFF
TRBJ2-4 | TRBV3-1 | CASSHSRDRFVVMKNIQYF
TRBJ1-1 | TRBV5-1 | CASSLGSVNTEAFF
TRBJ2-2 | TRBV19 | CATGPRESAPNTGELFF
TRBJ1-1 | TRBV4-3 | CASSPSPPGQGNEAFF
TRBJ2-3 | TRBV12-3/TRBV12-4 | CASSFTDTQYF
TRBJ1-3 | TRBV5-1 | CASSSGGANTIYF
TRBJ1-2 | TRBV28 | CATLGSKVNYGYTF
TRBJ1-1 | TRBV19 | CASSIEGARRTEAFF
TRBJ2-1 | TRBV7-9 | CASSLGGSWYNEQFF
TRBJ2-7 | TRBV3-1 | CASSTGTGSYEQYF
TRBJ1-2 | TRBV19 | CASSMTASYGYTF
TRBJ1-5 | TRBV20-1 | CSARGQAIVKPQHF
TRBJ2-4 | TRBV11-2 | CASSLVLAGPANMENIQYF
TRBJ2-7 | TRBV5-1 | CASYEGLLSYEQYF
TRBJ2-1 | TRBV7-7 | CASSPAGNEQFF
TRBJ1-1 | TRBV3-1 | CASSHPPGSEAFF
TRBJ2-7 | TRBV20-1 | CSAPLARGNYEQYF
TRBJ1-2 | TRBV5-5 | CASSLDSLSYGYTF
TRBJ2-1 | TRBV3-1 | CASSRTRMSGYEQFF
TRBJ1-4 | TRBV5-1 | CASSFTGDNEKLFF